Following are 27 T cell receptor beta chains from one sample sequenced in a study of T cells in Graves' hyperthyroidism and ophthalmopathy. RNA transcripts gave rise to amplified TCR beta CDR3 regions. The TCR CDR3 was amplified in a first-round RT-PCR using the HTBI primer set. TCRdb independently ran MiXCR on the multiplex PCR reads; one entry per CDR3 protein. The sample yields roughly 700,000 distinct CDR3 sequences, roughly 15% seen once. Sequencing used blood. The receptors derive from a woman aged 18-29 years with Graves' hyperthyroidism.

This clonotype was found a few times. V gene TRBV20-1 combines with J gene TRBJ1-2; 7 positions match TRBD1. J gave up 2 bases and V 6 bases, and 9 bases lay outside the gene matches. Germline lookup yields CDR1 DFQATT and CDR2 SNEGSKA (reference sequence). CDR3 length equals 14 residues. CDR3 nucleotides: TGCAGTGCGGCGACAGGGCGGGGAAACTATGGCTACACCTTC. It yields the protein CSAATGRGNYGYTF.

This rearrangement joins TRBV7-2 to TRBJ2-7; 13 nucleotides match TRBD2. CDR1 is SGHTA and CDR2 is FQGNSA in the germline V gene. The CDR3 loop spans 17 amino acids. J lost 3 bases, V lost 7 bases, and 12 bases had no gene match. The CDR3: CASTDSGLAGVIYEQYF. Written as DNA, the CDR3 is TGTGCCAGCACCGACTCCGGACTAGCGGGAGTTATCTACGAGCAGTACTTC.

A few counts support this clonotype. The rearrangement uses TRBV7-8 and TRBJ2-2; TRBD2 aligns across 11 bases. The V gene's germline CDR1 is SGHVS and CDR2 FQNEAQ. CDR3 length: 16 amino acids. V lost 5 bases to trimming and J lost 6 bases; unmatched junction nucleotides: 8. DNA of the CDR3: TGTGCCAGCAGCGAGTTAGCGGGAGGGCCAGCCGGGGAGCTGTTTTTT. It is translated as CASSELAGGPAGELFF.

This clonotype was observed at least ten times. The chain carries TRBV7-8 and TRBJ2-5; 7 nucleotides align to TRBD2. This CDR3 contains 16 residues. The J segment lost 3 bases and the V segment lost 4 bases, leaving 11 bases of the junction unmatched. Germline values: CDR1 SGHVS, CDR2 FQNEAQ. The CDR3 sequence is CASSYSQGGREETQYF. The CDR3 nucleotides are TGTGCCAGCAGCTATTCGCAGGGAGGGAGGGAAGAGACCCAGTACTTC.

V gene TRBV6-1 combines with J gene TRBJ2-5; TRBD2 agrees at 8 bases. The CDR3 is 16 amino acids. Per germline, CDR1 MNHNS and CDR2 SASEGT. V dropped 7 bases and J dropped 5; count of bases not matched to a gene: 15. The CDR3 DNA sequence: TGTGCCAGCAACCAATCCGGGACTAGGGGGGGGGAGACCCAGTACTTC. It yields the protein CASNQSGTRGGETQYF.

This clonotype was picked up a small number of times. This rearrangement joins TRBV6-9 to TRBJ1-1, with TRBD1 identical over 7 bases. The V gene's germline CDR1 is MNHGY and CDR2 SVAAGI. This CDR3 is 14 amino acids long. Trimming took 4 bases from V and 2 from J; bases not matched to a gene: 4. CDR3 in DNA: TGTGCCAGCAGTTCCCAGGGGGGCAACACTGAAGCTTTCTTT. It yields the protein CASSSQGGNTEAFF.

This clonotype has more than one count but fewer than ten. J is TRBJ2-5 and V is TRBV25-1; tentative D call: TRBD2 (6 bases). V lost 1 base and J 4 bases, leaving 16 bases between the germline ends. There are 16 residues in the CDR3. The germline gives CDR1 MGHDK, CDR2 SYGVNS. The CDR3 loop is CASSEFDGGGAETQYF. The CDR3 DNA follows: TGTGCCAGCAGTGAATTTGATGGCGGAGGGGCAGAGACCCAGTACTTC.

This clonotype was seen only a few times. The chain couples TRBV5-1 to TRBJ2-1; the D call may be TRBD1 or TRBD2 (5 bases each). The CDR3 runs 15 residues. Per germline, CDR1 SGHRS and CDR2 YFSETQ. The V end lost 3 bases, the J end lost 2 bases, and 12 bases lay between the germline ends. CDR3 DNA: TGCGCCAGCAGCTCCCTCTCGGGGCCCTACAATGAGCAGTTCTTC. It specifies CASSSLSGPYNEQFF. The variable domain in full, with the rest retrieved from reference TRBV5-1 and TRBJ2-1, is KAGVTQTPRYLIKTRGQQVTLSCSPISGHRSVSWYQQTPGQGLQFLFEYFSETQRNKGNFPGRFSGRQFSNSRSEMNVSTLELGDSALYLCASSSLSGPYNEQFFGPGTRLTVL.

This clonotype was picked up a small number of times. It is likely a read error, because the conserved phenylalanine at the end of the CDR3 is missing. The chain is built from TRBV2 and TRBJ2-1; 12 nucleotides match TRBD2. The V gene's germline CDR1 is SNHLY and CDR2 FYNNEI. The CDR3 is 15 amino acids. With 5 bases clipped from V and 6 bases from J, the junction kept 5 bases outside the gene matches. This CDR3 reads CASSLGLAGSNEQFS. The CDR3 DNA sequence: TGTGCCAGCAGTCTGGGACTAGCGGGTTCCAATGAGCAGTTCTCC.

This clonotype was counted ten times or more. The V and J genes are TRBV7-9 and TRBJ2-7, with D possibly matching TRBD2 (6 bases). This CDR3 comprises 14 residues. Germline V gene data show CDR1 as SEHNR and CDR2 as FQNEAQ (reference sequence). The V end was cut by 3 bases, the J end by 2 bases, with 11 bases between. The CDR3 coding sequence is TGTGCCAGCAGCTTTGGGACTCCCGCCTACGAGCAGTACTTC. Residues: CASSFGTPAYEQYF.

The table lists this clonotype with a few counts. V usage is TRBV4-1 and J usage is TRBJ1-1, with D tentatively TRBD1 (6 bases). This CDR3 comprises 15 residues. Germline-derived CDR1 and CDR2 are MGHRA and YSYEKL. Trimming cost V 3 bases and J 1 base, with 12 bases left between them. For the CDR3, the DNA is TGCGCCAGCAGCCAGATAGGGGGGAGGAACACTGAAGCTTTCTTT. Protein product: CASSQIGGRNTEAFF.

This clonotype turned up a few times. This rearrangement joins TRBV6-9 to TRBJ2-3, with D perhaps TRBD1 or TRBD2 (5 bases each). The V gene lost 4 bases and the J gene lost 2 bases, with 16 bases spanning the gap. The germline CDR1 and CDR2 sequences are MNHGY and SVAAGI. The CDR3 runs to 16 residues. CDR3 bases: TGTGCCAGCAGTTGGGACGGTAGTTCGACCACAGATACGCAGTATTTT. Translation gives CASSWDGSSTTDTQYF.

This clonotype came up many times. J is TRBJ1-1 and V is TRBV20-1; weak D call: TRBD1 (5 bases). Trimming left V 0 bases short and J 4 bases short, with 27 bases between. The CDR3 covers 19 residues. The germline CDR1 and CDR2 sequences are DFQATT and SNEGSKA (reference sequence). CDR3 in amino acids: CSARDLLGQGGPSGTEAFF. CDR3 DNA sequence: TGCAGTGCTAGAGATCTTTTGGGGCAGGGAGGCCCTTCGGGCACTGAAGCTTTCTTT.

The sample holds a few counts of this clonotype. V gene TRBV13 combines with J gene TRBJ2-3, with D possibly called TRBD1 or TRBD2 (5 bases each). This CDR3 contains 14 residues. V lost 4 bases to trimming and J lost 2 bases, with 10 bases between them. The germline gives CDR1 PRHDT, CDR2 FYEKMQ (reference sequence). DNA of the CDR3: TGTGCCAGCAGCTCCAGGGACGCCACAGATACGCAGTATTTT. Its protein is CASSSRDATDTQYF.

This clonotype was detected only a few times. This chain links TRBV15 with TRBJ1-2, with 10 positions matching TRBD1. CDR1 and CDR2 (germline): LNHNV, YYDKDF (reference sequence). CDR3 length: 18 amino acids. V shed 0 bases, J shed 1 base, and the junction held 8 bases outside the gene matches. CDR3 sequence (DNA): TGTGCCACCAGCAGAGATAGGGGACAGGGGCTCCTTAACTATGGCTACACCTTC. It codes for CATSRDRGQGLLNYGYTF.

This clonotype appeared a few times. V and J are TRBV20-1 and TRBJ1-1, with 7 bases aligning to TRBD1. CDR3 length equals 18 residues. Per germline, CDR1 DFQATT and CDR2 SNEGSKA (reference sequence). The V segment lost 1 base and the J segment 0 bases; nucleotides outside the gene matches: 14. Here the CDR3 DNA reads TGCAGTGCTAGAGGAGTGCGGACAGGCCGAAACATGAACACTGAAGCTTTCTTT. Translating gives CSARGVRTGRNMNTEAFF.

This clonotype was recorded a few times. The V call is TRBV6-2 or TRBV6-3, the J call TRBJ1-1; D gene ambiguous. V dropped 7 bases and J dropped 4 bases, with 22 bases sitting between them. The CDR3 loop spans 16 amino acids. Germline loops: CDR1 MNHEY, CDR2 SVGEGT. Here the CDR3 DNA reads TGTGCCAGCATCCCCCTAGGAGAGGGAGAGGGCACTGAAGCTTTCTTT. Residues: CASIPLGEGEGTEAFF.

There are many counts of this clonotype. The chain combines TRBV27 with TRBJ2-2, with D perhaps TRBD1 or TRBD2 (5 bases each). CDR3 length: 14 amino acids. V was clipped by 2 bases and J by 8 bases, with 12 bases between them. Germline V lookup: CDR1 MNHEY, CDR2 SMNVEV (reference sequence). The CDR3 bases are TGTGCCAGCAGTTTACCCCAGTGGGGGGGGGAGCTGTTTTTT. Protein sequence: CASSLPQWGGELFF.

This clonotype was seen ten or more times. The CDR3 protein is CASSDYEGAWTEAFF. DNA for the CDR3: TGTGCCAGCAGCGATTATGAGGGGGCTTGGACTGAAGCTTTCTTT. V and J are TRBV2 and TRBJ1-1, with 7 bases aligning to TRBD1. The CDR3 runs to 15 residues. V dropped 6 bases and J dropped 5; count of bases not matched to a gene: 12. Germline V lookup: CDR1 SNHLY, CDR2 FYNNEI. The full variable domain, in which reference TRBV2 and TRBJ1-1 provide the parts outside the CDR3, is EPEVTQTPSHQVTQMGQEVILRCVPISNHLYFYWYRQILGQKVEFLVSFYNNEISEKSEIFDDQFSVERPDGSNFTLKIRSTKLEDSAMYFCASSDYEGAWTEAFFGQGTRLTVV.

This clonotype was observed many times. The chain links TRBV2 to TRBJ2-5; TRBD1 agrees at 11 bases. Germline loops: CDR1 SNHLY, CDR2 FYNNEI. The CDR3 contains 14 residues. J gave up 5 bases and V 10 bases, and 9 bases lay outside the gene matches. The chain's CDR3 is CANRDRGFDETQYF. CDR3 nucleotide sequence: TGTGCCAATCGGGACAGGGGGTTTGATGAGACCCAGTACTTC.

This chain uses TRBV7-9 with TRBJ1-2; the D is unclear. This CDR3 comprises 10 residues. Trimming took 8 bases from V and 11 from J, leaving 12 bases between them. In germline, CDR1 is SEHNR, CDR2 FQNEAQ (reference sequence). This chain's CDR3 is CASGTTVYTF. CDR3 coding DNA: TGTGCCAGCGGAACGACGGTTTACACCTTC. The full variable domain, with the rest looked up from reference TRBV7-9 and TRBJ1-2, is DTGVSQNPRHKITKRGQNVTFRCDPISEHNRLYWYRQTLGQGPEFLTYFQNEAQLEKSRLLSDRFSAERPKGSFSTLEIQRTEQGDSAMYLCASGTTVYTFGSGTRLTVV.

This clonotype has a count of ten or more. The J gene is TRBJ1-4, the V gene TRBV12-3 or TRBV12-4; a weak D match, TRBD1 (6 bases). The ends were cut back, 3 bases at V and 4 bases at J, with 9 bases in the middle. The CDR3 extends over 14 amino acids. The CDR3, as DNA: TGTGCCAGCAGTTTTCAAGGGGGTAATGAAAAACTGTTTTTT. Its translation is CASSFQGGNEKLFF.

This clonotype occurred once. The chain couples TRBV29-1 to TRBJ1-2; TRBD1 matches 7 bases. V lost 4 bases, J lost 2 bases, and 4 bases stayed unmatched. The CDR3 sequence is 13 residues long. In germline, CDR1 is SQVTM, CDR2 ANQGSEA. The CDR3 region has the DNA TGCAGCGTTGCAGGCAGGGGGAACTATGGCTACACCTTC. Its translation is CSVAGRGNYGYTF.

This clonotype has more than one count but fewer than ten. The chain recombines TRBV24-1 with TRBJ2-5; 10 bases agree with TRBD2. Per the germline V gene, CDR1 is KGHDR and CDR2 is SFDVKD. The CDR3 sequence is 19 residues long. J was trimmed by 6 bases and V by 9 bases; bases with no gene match: 24. The CDR3 loop reads CATGPRGTKGAGGPQTQYF. The CDR3 bases are TGTGCCACCGGCCCTAGAGGGACCAAGGGAGCGGGAGGGCCCCAGACCCAGTACTTC.

This clonotype was found a few times. The chain combines TRBV19 with TRBJ2-1; 9 bases align to TRBD2. V trimming: 5 bases; J trimming: 3 bases; junction bases outside the gene matches: 8. The CDR3 covers 16 residues. Germline V gene lookup returns CDR1 LNHDA and CDR2 SQIVND (reference sequence). For the CDR3, the DNA is TGTGCCAGTAGTCCGTCGACTAGCGGATTCTACAATGAGCAGTTCTTC. Translation: CASSPSTSGFYNEQFF. The full variable domain, completed using reference TRBV19 and TRBJ2-1, is DGGITQSPKYLFRKEGQNVTLSCEQNLNHDAMYWYRQDPGQGLRLIYYSQIVNDFQKGDIAEGYSVSREKKESFPLTVTSAQKNPTAFYLCASSPSTSGFYNEQFFGPGTRLTVL.

This clonotype has a handful of counts. This chain connects TRBV30 to TRBJ2-5; 7 nucleotides line up with TRBD2. Germline lookup yields CDR1 GTSNPN and CDR2 SVGIG (reference sequence). This CDR3 region has 14 residues. V trimming: 4 bases; J trimming: 4 bases; junction bases outside the gene matches: 9. CDR3 residues: CAWMGGTLRETQYF. CDR3 in DNA: TGTGCCTGGATGGGGGGGACCCTGAGAGAGACCCAGTACTTC.

There are a few counts of this clonotype. The chain carries TRBV3-1 and TRBJ2-4; a possible D gene is TRBD1 (5 bases). The CDR3 is 15 residues long. V shed 6 bases and J shed 5 bases, with 17 bases lying between them. Germline values: CDR1 LGHDT, CDR2 YNNKEL (reference sequence). The CDR3 loop is CASSFGAGIQNIQYF. In DNA form, the CDR3 reads TGTGCCAGCAGTTTCGGAGCAGGGATCCAAAACATTCAGTACTTC.